Here is one T cell receptor beta chain with its context. The sample is drawn from a study of blood T cell repertoires in COVID-19. Overall study: Italy, Spain and the United States were the sources of the convalescent and acute COVID-19 samples.

Trimming took 2 bases from V and 7 from J, leaving 11 bases between them. Germline V gene data show CDR1 as SEHNR and CDR2 as FQNEAQ (reference sequence). The CDR3 extends over 13 amino acids. Those enrolled, adults aged roughly 18 to 95 years, came from some 25 US areas. Exposed participants encountered a COVID-19 case during the 2 weeks preceding study entry. Authors' methods: The authors estimated nucleated cell counts from reference gene primer amplification. Generated by immunoSEQ multiplex PCR, the TCRdb table keeps only in-frame clones and is missing some. D and trimming were read from the DNA, whereas the V and J calls and clone size are those reported in that table. The sample lists 350,000 to 450,000 clones; approximately 91% were seen once.

The specimen sequenced was PBMCs or T cells enriched from blood (not recorded which). The TCR sequence derives from a woman between 40 and 55 years old who had been exposed to COVID-19. The chain recombines TRBV7-9 with TRBJ1-1; D is unresolved. CDR3 nucleotide sequence: TGTGCCAGCAGCTTATCTGGGCAGGTTGAAGCTTTCTTT. Protein product: CASSLSGQVEAFF.